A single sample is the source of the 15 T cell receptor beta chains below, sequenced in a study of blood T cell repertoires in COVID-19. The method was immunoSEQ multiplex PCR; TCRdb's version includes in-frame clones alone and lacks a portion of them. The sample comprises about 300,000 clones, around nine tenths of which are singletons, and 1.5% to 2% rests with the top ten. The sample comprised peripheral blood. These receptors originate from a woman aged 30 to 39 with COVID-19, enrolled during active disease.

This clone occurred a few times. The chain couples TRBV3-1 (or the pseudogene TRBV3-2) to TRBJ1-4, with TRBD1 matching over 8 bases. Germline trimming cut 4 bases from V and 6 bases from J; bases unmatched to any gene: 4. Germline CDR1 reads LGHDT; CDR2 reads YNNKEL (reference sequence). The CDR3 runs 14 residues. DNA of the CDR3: TGTGCCAGCAGCCCCAGGGGGCGGGATGAAAAACTGTTTTTT. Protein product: CASSPRGRDEKLFF.

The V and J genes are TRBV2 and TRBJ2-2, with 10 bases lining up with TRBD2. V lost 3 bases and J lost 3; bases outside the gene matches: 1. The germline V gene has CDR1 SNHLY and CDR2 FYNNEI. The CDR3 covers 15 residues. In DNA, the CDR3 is TGTGCCAGCAGTGATAGCGGGGGGTACACCGGGGAGCTGTTTTTT. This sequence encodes CASSDSGGYTGELFF. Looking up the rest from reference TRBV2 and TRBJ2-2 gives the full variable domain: EPEVTQTPSHQVTQMGQEVILRCVPISNHLYFYWYRQILGQKVEFLVSFYNNEISEKSEIFDDQFSVERPDGSNFTLKIRSTKLEDSAMYFCASSDSGGYTGELFFGEGSRLTVL.

CDR3 sequence: CASSPRGDSPNGYTF. In DNA, the CDR3 is TGTGCCAGCAGTCCAAGGGGGGACAGCCCCAATGGCTACACCTTC. This chain uses TRBV27 with TRBJ1-2; the match to TRBD1 covers 7 bases. Trimming cost V 5 bases and J 6 bases; bases outside gene matches: 12. Germline CDR1 and CDR2: MNHEY and SMNVEV (reference sequence). This CDR3 spans 15 amino acids.

CDR3 protein: CASSFTRDREGYTF. The CDR3 bases are TGTGCCAGCAGCTTTACCCGGGACAGGGAAGGCTACACCTTC. This chain links TRBV11-3 with TRBJ1-2; 9 nucleotides agree with TRBD1. This CDR3 comprises 14 residues. V was pared by 3 bases and J by 8 bases, with 7 bases of the junction left unmatched. Germline CDR1 is SGHNT and CDR2 is YENEEA. The variable domain in full, completed from reference TRBV11-3 and TRBJ1-2, reads EAGVVQSPRYKIIEKKQPVAFWCNPISGHNTLYWYLQNLGQGPELLIRYENEEAVDDSQLPKDRFSAERLKGVDSTLKIQPAELGDSAVYLCASSFTRDREGYTFGSGTRLTVV.

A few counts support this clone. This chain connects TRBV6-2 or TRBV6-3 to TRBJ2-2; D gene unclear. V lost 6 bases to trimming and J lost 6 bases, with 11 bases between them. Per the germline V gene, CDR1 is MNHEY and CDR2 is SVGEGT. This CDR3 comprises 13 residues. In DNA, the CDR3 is TGTGCCAGCAGCCCCCTCTCAGCCGGGGAGCTGTTTTTT. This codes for CASSPLSAGELFF.

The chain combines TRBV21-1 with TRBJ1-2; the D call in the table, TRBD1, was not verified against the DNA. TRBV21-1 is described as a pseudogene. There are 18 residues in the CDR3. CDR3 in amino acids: CASSKKRGTGEGSYGYTF. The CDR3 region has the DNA TGTGCCAGCAGCAAAAAGAGGGGGACAGGGGAAGGAAGCTATGGCTACACCTTC.

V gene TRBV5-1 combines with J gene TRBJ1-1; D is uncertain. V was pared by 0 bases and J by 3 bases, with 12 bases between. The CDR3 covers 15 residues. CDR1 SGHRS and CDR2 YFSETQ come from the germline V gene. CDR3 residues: CASSLAESEDTEAFF. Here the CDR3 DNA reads TGCGCCAGCAGCTTGGCGGAATCGGAGGACACTGAAGCTTTCTTT.

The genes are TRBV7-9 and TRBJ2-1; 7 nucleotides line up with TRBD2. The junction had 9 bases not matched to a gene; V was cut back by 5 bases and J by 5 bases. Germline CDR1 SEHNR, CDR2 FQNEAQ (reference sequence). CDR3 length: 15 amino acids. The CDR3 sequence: CASSRPAGENNEQFF. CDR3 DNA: TGTGCCAGCAGCCGCCCGGCGGGGGAAAACAATGAGCAGTTCTTC.

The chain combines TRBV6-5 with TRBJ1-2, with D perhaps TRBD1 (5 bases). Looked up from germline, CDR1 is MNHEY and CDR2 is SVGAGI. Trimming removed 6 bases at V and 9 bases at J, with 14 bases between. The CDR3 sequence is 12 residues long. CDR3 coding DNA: TGTGCCAGCAGACCAGACAGTCTCCGCTACACCTTC. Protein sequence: CASRPDSLRYTF.

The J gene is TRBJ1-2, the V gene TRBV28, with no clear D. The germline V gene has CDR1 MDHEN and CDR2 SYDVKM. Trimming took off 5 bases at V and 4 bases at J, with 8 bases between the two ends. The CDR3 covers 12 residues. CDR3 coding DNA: TGTGCCAGCAGTGACCAGGTCTATGGCTACACCTTC. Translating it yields CASSDQVYGYTF.

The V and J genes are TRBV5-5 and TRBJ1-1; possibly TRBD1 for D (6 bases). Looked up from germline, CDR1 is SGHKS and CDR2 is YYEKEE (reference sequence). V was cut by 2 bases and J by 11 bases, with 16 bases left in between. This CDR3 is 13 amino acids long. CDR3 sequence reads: CASSLVTGWVAFF. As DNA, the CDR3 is TGTGCCAGCAGCTTAGTCACAGGGTGGGTGGCTTTCTTT.

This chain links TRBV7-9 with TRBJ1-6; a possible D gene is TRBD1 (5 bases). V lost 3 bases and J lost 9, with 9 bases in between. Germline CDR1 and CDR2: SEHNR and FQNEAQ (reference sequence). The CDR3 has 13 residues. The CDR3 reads CASSLDGGSPLHF. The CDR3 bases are TGTGCCAGCAGCTTGGACGGGGGTTCACCCCTCCACTTT.

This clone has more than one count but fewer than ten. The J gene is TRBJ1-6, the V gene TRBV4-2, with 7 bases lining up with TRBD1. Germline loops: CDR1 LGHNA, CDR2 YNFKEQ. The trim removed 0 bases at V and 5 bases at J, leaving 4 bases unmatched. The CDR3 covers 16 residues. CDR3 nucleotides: TGTGCCAGCAGCCAAGAGCGGGACAGCCATAATTCACCCCTCCACTTT. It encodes CASSQERDSHNSPLHF.

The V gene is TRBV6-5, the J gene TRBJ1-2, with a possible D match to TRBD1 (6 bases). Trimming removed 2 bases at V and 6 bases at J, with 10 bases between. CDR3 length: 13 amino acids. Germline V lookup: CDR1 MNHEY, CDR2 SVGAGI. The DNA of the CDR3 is TGTGCCAGCAGTTACGGGGGCTTAGATGGCTACACCTTC. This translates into CASSYGGLDGYTF.

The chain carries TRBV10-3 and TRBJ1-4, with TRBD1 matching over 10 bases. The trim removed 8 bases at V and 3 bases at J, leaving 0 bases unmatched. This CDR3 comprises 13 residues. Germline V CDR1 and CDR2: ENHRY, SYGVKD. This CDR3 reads CAIGTGANEKLFF. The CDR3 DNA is TGTGCCATCGGGACAGGGGCTAATGAAAAACTGTTTTTT.